A selection of T cell receptor beta chains follows, all from one sample in a study of cytomegalovirus exposure and HLA in healthy donors. TCRdb keeps only in-frame clones here, not all; method: immunoSEQ multiplex PCR. In the table there are around 200,000 clones, approximately 80% of which are singletons. Sequencing was carried out using PBMCs. These TCRs come from a girl aged 2-10 years in good health and CMV-seropositive. The conserved cysteine and the conserved F or W are not part of the CDR3 here. The order of the fields is J gene, clone size, V gene, CDR3 protein. Clone size is stated in some rows and not others, as once, few, many or a class when expanded.

TRBJ2-5 | once | TRBV28 | ASSWKVGLRETQY
TRBJ1-5 | . | TRBV10-3 | AISEGQGFGNQPQH
TRBJ2-7 | . | TRBV6-1 | ATHRDSPYEQY
TRBJ2-5 | . | TRBV9 | ASSPRGGRGQETQY
TRBJ2-5 | . | TRBV28 | ASSFPRGETQY
TRBJ2-3 | . | TRBV5-1 | ASSLGKWEGLDTQY
TRBJ2-1 | . | TRBV15 | ATSIEQGANNEQF
TRBJ2-2 | . | TRBV5-1 | ASSPGNTGELF
TRBJ2-3 | . | TRBV15 | ATSIKSGRSSDTQY
TRBJ2-3 | . | TRBV5-6 | ASSFRGRQGSTDTQY
TRBJ1-6 | . | TRBV5-1 | ASSIQVLGNSPLH
TRBJ2-7 | once | TRBV7-9 | ASSYGGTSYEQY
TRBJ2-7 | . | TRBV11-1 | ASSLEGVQEQY
TRBJ2-5 | . | TRBV25-1 | ASSGRQGTQETQY
TRBJ2-3 | . | TRBV25-1 | ASSDPGLAITDTQY
TRBJ2-1 | . | TRBV9 | ASSVAVVAGMDEQF
TRBJ2-7 | . | TRBV9 | ASSPLGTSDIYEQY